Following are 18 T cell receptor beta chains from one sample sequenced in a study of shared clonotypes between healthy human individuals. Produced via immunoSEQ multiplex PCR; TCRdb's table is partial and in-frame only. The sample contains millions of clones, around 94% of which appear only once. Sequenced input: naive CD4+ T cells sorted from blood. Subset meaning: CD45RA+ positively selected. Source of these receptors: a man aged 18 to 30 in good health.

The chain combines TRBV30 with TRBJ2-6; D not resolved. CDR3 length: 14 residues. V was cut by 0 bases and J by 4 bases, with 7 bases left in between. The germline V gene encodes CDR1 GTSNPN and CDR2 SVGIG (reference sequence). CDR3 sequence reads: CAWSVGPGANVLTF. The DNA for the CDR3 is TGTGCCTGGAGTGTGGGTCCCGGGGCCAACGTCCTGACTTTC.

This clone was recorded a few times. The chain recombines TRBV7-9 with TRBJ2-1; no clear D gene. This CDR3 has 16 residues. CDR1 and CDR2 from the germline V gene are SEHNR and FQNEAQ (reference sequence). Deletions cut 5 bases from V and 0 bases from J, with 14 bases between. As DNA, the CDR3 is TGTGCCAGCAGCCTTCCCCTACCGAGCTCCTACAATGAGCAGTTCTTC. This translates into CASSLPLPSSYNEQFF. The variable domain in full, completed from reference TRBV7-9 and TRBJ2-1, reads DTGVSQNPRHKITKRGQNVTFRCDPISEHNRLYWYRQTLGQGPEFLTYFQNEAQLEKSRLLSDRFSAERPKGSFSTLEIQRTEQGDSAMYLCASSLPLPSSYNEQFFGPGTRLTVL.

The rearrangement joins TRBV27 to TRBJ2-1; 8 bases line up with TRBD2. Per germline, CDR1 MNHEY and CDR2 SMNVEV (reference sequence). CDR3 length: 17 amino acids. Losses at the gene ends were 5 bases for V and 4 bases for J; bases not matched to a gene: 13. CDR3 sequence reads: CASSPRPGLEDYNEQFF. CDR3 coding DNA: TGTGCCAGCAGTCCTAGGCCGGGACTAGAAGATTACAATGAGCAGTTCTTC.

The CDR3 reads CASNIQLAASTDTQYF. The DNA for the CDR3 is TGCGCCAGCAACATACAGCTAGCGGCTAGCACAGATACGCAGTATTTT. The chain is built from TRBV5-1 and TRBJ2-3; 7 positions agree with TRBD2. Germline V CDR1 and CDR2: SGHRS, YFSETQ. Germline trimming cut 6 bases from V and 0 bases from J; bases unmatched to any gene: 10. The CDR3 length is 16 residues.

Worth noting for this clone: Its ends do not fully match the called genes, so a read error is possible. The chain couples TRBV5-1 to TRBJ2-5; D possibly corresponds to TRBD2 (5 bases). This CDR3 has 15 residues. The germline V gene has CDR1 SGHRS and CDR2 YFSETQ. The CDR3, as DNA: TGCGCCAGCAGCTTGGTCCCAGATGGGAGAGAGACCCGGTACTTC. Residues: CASSLVPDGRETRYF.

The chain links TRBV6-6 to TRBJ1-4; D is ambiguous. Germline-derived CDR1 and CDR2 are MNHNY and SVGAGI (reference sequence). This CDR3 is 12 amino acids long. Between the trimmed V and J ends, which lost 8 bases and 10 bases, there was a span of 14 bases. The CDR3 reads CASLTREGKLFF. In DNA form, the CDR3 reads TGTGCCAGCCTAACACGGGAAGGAAAACTGTTTTTT.

Comments on this clone: Compared with germline, one end of the junction differs, possibly owing to a read error. The rearrangement joins TRBV7-7 to TRBJ1-2; 7 positions match TRBD1. Germline assignment: CDR1 SSHAT and CDR2 FNYEAQ (reference sequence). This CDR3 comprises 15 residues. The CDR3 protein is CASSPLDRDYYGYTF. The CDR3 DNA reads TGTGCTAGCAGCCCCCTCGACAGGGACTACTATGGCTACACCTTC.

The chain couples TRBV28 to TRBJ1-2; 11 bases are a match to TRBD1. The germline CDR1 and CDR2 sequences are MDHEN and SYDVKM. Trimming cost V 4 bases and J 3 bases; bases outside gene matches: 10. The length of the CDR3 is 17 residues. CDR3 protein: CASSSVGQGASDYGYTF. The CDR3 nucleotides read TGTGCCAGCAGTTCCGTAGGACAGGGGGCCAGTGACTATGGCTACACCTTC.

Concerning this clone: A junction boundary mismatches the germline segment, possibly from a read error. Other DNA sequences of this sample code for an identical CDR3. The chain has TRBV5-4 and TRBJ2-2; D call uncertain. CDR1 is SGHNT and CDR2 is YYREEE in the germline V gene (reference sequence). The CDR3 extends over 13 amino acids. The CDR3 spells CASSLTNTGELFF. In DNA form, the CDR3 reads TGTGCCAGCAGCTTAACTAACACTGGGGAGCTGTTTTTT.

The chain links TRBV2 to TRBJ1-5; D gene ambiguous. This CDR3 comprises 14 residues. V lost 4 bases and J lost 3, with 10 bases in between. CDR1 SNHLY and CDR2 FYNNEI come from the germline V gene. CDR3 region: CASSVDRLNQPQHF. The CDR3 DNA sequence: TGTGCCAGCAGTGTGGACCGCCTCAATCAGCCCCAGCATTTT.

The chain couples TRBV7-9 to TRBJ1-5; 8 nucleotides match TRBD1. This CDR3 is 15 amino acids long. Germline V gives CDR1 SEHNR, CDR2 FQNEAQ (reference sequence). Trimming removed 3 bases from V and 1 base from J; junction bases left unmatched: 2. The CDR3 coding sequence is TGTGCCAGCAGCTTTGACAGGGGAAGCAATCAGCCCCAGCATTTT. Translation gives CASSFDRGSNQPQHF. Using reference TRBV7-9 and TRBJ1-5 for the parts outside the CDR3, the full variable domain is DTGVSQNPRHKITKRGQNVTFRCDPISEHNRLYWYRQTLGQGPEFLTYFQNEAQLEKSRLLSDRFSAERPKGSFSTLEIQRTEQGDSAMYLCASSFDRGSNQPQHFGDGTRLSIL.

The chain carries TRBV19 and TRBJ1-5; the D is unclear. The CDR3 contains 14 residues. Germline assignment: CDR1 LNHDA and CDR2 SQIVND (reference sequence). V dropped 3 bases and J dropped 1 base, with 7 bases sitting between them. CDR3 bases: TGTGCCAGTAGTATCGAGTGGAGCAATCAGCCCCAGCATTTT. Its protein product is CASSIEWSNQPQHF.

The chain combines TRBV5-1 with TRBJ2-5, with a possible D match to TRBD2 (7 bases). Trimming stripped 4 bases from V and 5 bases from J, with 24 bases between. The CDR3 length is 17 residues. Germline V gene lookup returns CDR1 SGHRS and CDR2 YFSETQ. CDR3 sequence reads: CASSPRGEASGTETQYF. CDR3 bases: TGCGCCAGCAGCCCTAGGGGGGAGGCTAGCGGTACGGAGACCCAGTACTTC. Looking up the rest from reference TRBV5-1 and TRBJ2-5 gives the full variable domain: KAGVTQTPRYLIKTRGQQVTLSCSPISGHRSVSWYQQTPGQGLQFLFEYFSETQRNKGNFPGRFSGRQFSNSRSEMNVSTLELGDSALYLCASSPRGEASGTETQYFGPGTRLLVL.

The gene calls are TRBV5-6 and TRBJ2-3; TRBD2 might be the D (6 bases). Per the germline V gene, CDR1 is SGHDT and CDR2 is YYEEEE. The CDR3 extends over 15 amino acids. Between the trimmed V and J ends, which lost 4 bases and 4 bases, there was a span of 16 bases. CDR3 amino acids: CASSASGTVADTQYF. Written as DNA, the CDR3 is TGTGCCAGCAGCGCCTCCGGGACTGTGGCAGATACGCAGTATTTT.

The chain employs TRBV29-1 and TRBJ2-1, with TRBD2 matching over 7 bases. The CDR3 is 14 amino acids. The junction had 7 bases not matched to a gene; V was cut back by 3 bases and J by 5 bases. CDR1 is SQVTM and CDR2 is ANQGSEA in the germline V gene. The CDR3 loop reads CSVDLAGLHNEQFF. CDR3 DNA sequence: TGCAGCGTTGACCTGGCGGGACTACACAATGAGCAGTTCTTC.

The gene calls are TRBV6-5 and TRBJ2-7, with D unclear. The CDR3 has 14 residues. The V gene's germline CDR1 is MNHEY and CDR2 SVGAGI. Trimming removed 2 bases from V and 5 bases from J, with 13 bases in between. In DNA, the CDR3 is TGTGCCAGCAGTTACAACCGTAACCTGGACGAGCAGTACTTC. Protein product: CASSYNRNLDEQYF.

The genes are TRBV6-6 and TRBJ1-1, with D hard to call. The CDR3 covers 12 residues. V was pared by 0 bases and J by 7 bases, with 6 bases between. Germline assignment: CDR1 MNHNY and CDR2 SVGAGI (reference sequence). The CDR3 loop reads CASSYSRGEAFF. CDR3 nucleotide sequence: TGTGCCAGCAGTTACTCCAGAGGTGAAGCTTTCTTT.

The J gene is TRBJ2-1, the V gene TRBV29-1; TRBD1 matches at 9 bases. V shed 7 bases and J 6 bases; nucleotides not matched to a gene: 4. Germline CDR1 reads SQVTM; CDR2 reads ANQGSEA. The CDR3 runs 12 residues. The CDR3 protein is CSEGQGTNEQFF. DNA of the CDR3: TGCAGCGAAGGACAGGGGACCAATGAGCAGTTCTTC.